The 27 T cell receptor beta chains presented below share a single source sample, sequenced in a study of blood T cell repertoires in COVID-19. Sequencing was performed with immunoSEQ multiplex PCR; in TCRdb, only in-frame clones are kept and a portion is missing. In the table there are about 150,000 clones, approximately 83% of which are singletons. Input material: PBMCs or T cells enriched from blood (not recorded which). These receptors all stem from a man between 65 and 80 years old who had been exposed to COVID-19.

CDR3 loop: CASSLLPRQANEKLFF. The CDR3 DNA sequence: TGTGCCAGCAGTTTACTCCCCCGGCAGGCTAATGAAAAACTGTTTTTT. J is TRBJ1-4 and V is TRBV6-5, with D unclear. V dropped 4 bases and J dropped 3 bases, with 15 bases sitting between them. Germline V gives CDR1 MNHEY, CDR2 SVGAGI. The CDR3 covers 16 residues.

The rearrangement uses TRBV5-1 and TRBJ2-2, with 7 bases matching TRBD1. Germline V gene data show CDR1 as SGHRS and CDR2 as YFSETQ. This CDR3 spans 16 amino acids. The trim removed 5 bases at V and 6 bases at J, leaving 13 bases unmatched. CDR3 nucleotides: TGCGCCAGCAGATCTTCGGCGACAGGGATGGCCGGGGAGCTGTTTTTT. It yields the protein CASRSSATGMAGELFF.

The genes are TRBV4-3 and TRBJ1-2; TRBD1 agrees at 8 bases. CDR3 size: 14 residues. CDR1 is LGHNA and CDR2 is YSLEER in the germline V gene. J was trimmed by 7 bases and V by 3 bases; bases with no gene match: 7. The CDR3 here is CASSQADDRGGYTF. For the CDR3, the DNA is TGCGCCAGCAGCCAGGCCGATGACAGGGGTGGCTACACCTTC.

V usage is TRBV24-1 and J usage is TRBJ2-2; TRBD2 is a possible D gene (6 bases). Deletions cut 7 bases from V and 6 bases from J, with 11 bases between. The CDR3 covers 13 residues. The germline V gene has CDR1 KGHDR and CDR2 SFDVKD. The CDR3 sequence is CATRGTLPGELFF. In nucleotides, the CDR3 is TGTGCCACCAGGGGGACTCTCCCCGGGGAGCTGTTTTTT.

The rearrangement links TRBV2 to TRBJ2-3; possibly TRBD1 for D (5 bases). V gave up 5 bases and J gave up 0 bases, with 12 bases separating them. Germline-derived CDR1 and CDR2 are SNHLY and FYNNEI. The CDR3 covers 15 residues. CDR3 protein: CASSWTPSSTDTQYF. In DNA, the CDR3 is TGTGCCAGCAGTTGGACACCCTCTAGCACAGATACGCAGTATTTT.

This sequence joins TRBV12-5 and TRBJ1-5; unclear D gene. Germline V gene lookup returns CDR1 LGHNT and CDR2 FRNRAP. The V end lost 2 bases, the J end lost 3 bases, and 5 bases lay between the germline ends. The CDR3 is 13 residues long. The chain's CDR3 is CASGLPPNQPQHF. The CDR3 region has the DNA TGTGCTAGTGGTTTGCCTCCCAATCAGCCCCAGCATTTT.

The chain couples TRBV4-1 to TRBJ2-5; no reliable D call. Germline CDR1 MGHRA, CDR2 YSYEKL. The CDR3 has 13 residues. The V and J ends lost 4 bases and 5 bases respectively, with 11 bases between them. The CDR3 DNA reads as TGCGCCAGCAGCCCCCCGAGCCGGGAGACCCAGTACTTC. Residues: CASSPPSRETQYF.

The chain links TRBV7-9 to TRBJ1-2; no firm D call. CDR3 length: 14 amino acids. The germline V gene has CDR1 SEHNR and CDR2 FQNEAQ (reference sequence). V lost 1 base, J lost 7 bases, and 13 bases lay in between. The CDR3 region is CASSLDGEMGGYTF. Here the CDR3 DNA reads TGTGCCAGCAGCTTAGACGGGGAAATGGGTGGCTACACCTTC.

This clone appeared a few times. This chain connects TRBV27 to TRBJ2-7; D uncertain. Trimming removed 8 bases at V and 1 base at J, with 15 bases between. Germline lookup yields CDR1 MNHEY and CDR2 SMNVEV (reference sequence). The CDR3 runs to 14 residues. The CDR3 DNA reads TGTGCCAGCCGTAAAGAAGTCACTTCCTACGAGCAGTACTTC. It specifies CASRKEVTSYEQYF.

This chain uses TRBV19 with TRBJ1-5; no reliable D call. Germline CDR1 is LNHDA and CDR2 is SQIVND (reference sequence). The CDR3 extends over 15 amino acids. V lost 0 bases to trimming and J lost 4 bases, with 10 bases between them. The CDR3 reads CASSIDRSLNQPQHF. Here the CDR3 DNA reads TGTGCCAGTAGTATAGATCGAAGCCTAAATCAGCCCCAGCATTTT.

The chain carries TRBV5-5 and TRBJ1-5, with D possibly matching TRBD1 (6 bases). V gave up 1 base and J gave up 3 bases, with 8 bases separating them. Germline CDR1 and CDR2: SGHKS and YYEKEE (reference sequence). The CDR3 consists of 14 residues. Here the CDR3 reads CASSLTGNNQPQHF. Here the CDR3 DNA reads TGTGCCAGCAGCTTGACAGGGAACAATCAGCCCCAGCATTTT. Supplemented by reference TRBV5-5 and TRBJ1-5, the full variable domain reads DAGVTQSPTHLIKTRGQQVTLRCSPISGHKSVSWYQQVLGQGPQFIFQYYEKEERGRGNFPDRFSARQFPNYSSELNVNALLLGDSALYLCASSLTGNNQPQHFGDGTRLSIL.

This clone was observed a single time. The chain recombines TRBV7-5 with TRBJ1-2. TRBV7-5 is a documented pseudogene. CDR3 length equals 15 residues. CDR3 loop: CARSLVMGGNYGYTF. The CDR3 coding sequence is TGTGCCAGAAGCTTAGTAATGGGGGGAAACTATGGCTACACCTTC.

The genes are TRBV11-2 and TRBJ2-5; TRBD2 matches 13 bases. V was clipped by 6 bases and J by 4 bases; unmatched bases: 5. Germline V gene sequence: CDR1 SGHAT, CDR2 FQNNGV. There are 15 residues in the CDR3. As DNA, the CDR3 is TGTGCCAGCAGATCCACTAGCGGGGGGGGAGAGACCCAGTACTTC. It specifies CASRSTSGGGETQYF.

The V and J genes are TRBV9 and TRBJ1-1; 7 positions agree with TRBD1. Germline loops: CDR1 SGDLS, CDR2 YYNGEE. J gave up 3 bases and V 4 bases, and 9 bases lay outside the gene matches. CDR3 size: 15 residues. The CDR3: CASSPLQGTYTEAFF. The CDR3 coding sequence is TGTGCCAGCAGCCCATTACAGGGGACTTACACTGAAGCTTTCTTT.

This clone was seen a few times. The chain recombines TRBV2 with TRBJ2-1; 11 nucleotides match TRBD2. J gave up 6 bases and V 4 bases, and 2 bases lay outside the gene matches. This CDR3 spans 14 amino acids. In germline, CDR1 is SNHLY, CDR2 FYNNEI. This chain's CDR3 is CASSGTSGSNEQFF. Here the CDR3 DNA reads TGTGCCAGCAGTGGTACTAGCGGGAGCAATGAGCAGTTCTTC.

The gene calls are TRBV6-5 and TRBJ2-1; a possible D gene is TRBD2 (6 bases). The CDR3 is made up of 14 amino acids. The ends were cut back, 7 bases at V and 1 base at J, with 11 bases in the middle. Germline assignment: CDR1 MNHEY and CDR2 SVGAGI. CDR3 DNA: TGTGCCAGCACGTTTGGGGGGTCCTACAATGAGCAGTTCTTC. Protein sequence: CASTFGGSYNEQFF.

The chain carries TRBV19 and TRBJ1-5; D unresolved. Trimming took 6 bases from V and 3 from J, leaving 18 bases between them. The CDR3 has 16 amino acids. Germline V CDR1 and CDR2: LNHDA, SQIVND (reference sequence). The CDR3 DNA sequence: TGTGCCAGTAGCTTATACACCCAGAGGGTCAATCAGCCCCAGCATTTT. Protein: CASSLYTQRVNQPQHF.

The chain is built from TRBV7-9 and TRBJ1-1; D gene uncertain. The CDR3 sequence is 15 residues long. Germline V gene lookup returns CDR1 SEHNR and CDR2 FQNEAQ (reference sequence). Trimming took 5 bases from V and 0 from J, leaving 13 bases between them. The CDR3 here is CASSPRVGVNTEAFF. As DNA, the CDR3 is TGTGCCAGCAGCCCACGGGTGGGAGTGAACACTGAAGCTTTCTTT.

The chain uses TRBV7-2 and TRBJ1-2, with a possible D match to TRBD1 (5 bases). Germline lookup yields CDR1 SGHTA and CDR2 FQGNSA. CDR3 length equals 17 residues. V was pared by 5 bases and J by 1 base, with 20 bases between. CDR3 DNA sequence: TGTGCCAGCAGCCCTAGGCGGGGCGGGGGAAATAACTATGGCTACACCTTC. It translates to CASSPRRGGGNNYGYTF.

The CDR3 loop is CASSGGTPGANVLTF. CDR3 DNA: TGTGCCAGCAGCGGAGGGACACCCGGGGCCAACGTCCTGACTTTC. The chain joins TRBV9 to TRBJ2-6; tentatively, D is TRBD1 (6 bases). This CDR3 contains 15 residues. Germline V CDR1 and CDR2: SGDLS, YYNGEE. The V end was cut by 3 bases, the J end by 4 bases, with 11 bases between.

J is TRBJ2-6 and V is TRBV28; 7 bases are a match to TRBD1. The J segment lost 1 base and the V segment lost 6 bases, leaving 6 bases of the junction unmatched. Germline CDR1 is MDHEN and CDR2 is SYDVKM. CDR3 size: 16 residues. DNA for the CDR3: TGTGCCAGCAGACCGACACAGGGGTCTGGGGCCAACGTCCTGACTTTC. Protein sequence: CASRPTQGSGANVLTF.

This CDR3 is CASRDSRINQPQHF. DNA of the CDR3: TGTGCCAGCAGGGACTCACGGATCAATCAGCCCCAGCATTTT. The chain employs TRBV6-5 and TRBJ1-5, with no clear D. Deletions cut 6 bases from V and 3 bases from J, with 12 bases between. The CDR3 loop spans 14 amino acids. The germline V gene has CDR1 MNHEY and CDR2 SVGAGI.

The chain employs TRBV5-4 and TRBJ2-1; 9 bases agree with TRBD2. V shed 4 bases, J shed 7 bases, and the junction held 18 bases outside the gene matches. Germline V gene data show CDR1 as SGHNT and CDR2 as YYREEE (reference sequence). This CDR3 has 18 amino acids. CDR3 DNA: TGTGCCAGCAGCGTCCTCGGCGGCGGGAGGGCTGGGGGTAATGAGCAGTTCTTC. It specifies CASSVLGGGRAGGNEQFF.

The CDR3, as DNA: TGTGCCAGTAGTATACTTCCCGGCGCGGTCACCGGGGAGCTGTTTTTT. Translated, it gives CASSILPGAVTGELFF. The chain recombines TRBV19 with TRBJ2-2; D call uncertain. Germline CDR1 LNHDA, CDR2 SQIVND (reference sequence). Trimming cost V 2 bases and J 4 bases, with 14 bases left between them. The CDR3 sequence is 16 residues long.

The chain recombines TRBV4-2 with TRBJ2-2; 8 bases line up with TRBD2. The germline gives CDR1 LGHNA, CDR2 YNFKEQ. With V trimmed by 0 bases and J by 2 bases, 5 bases remained unmatched. CDR3 size: 17 residues. CDR3 residues: CASSQDLSGDNTGELFF. The CDR3 coding sequence is TGTGCCAGCAGCCAAGATCTTAGCGGGGATAACACCGGGGAGCTGTTTTTT.

V is TRBV5-4 and J is TRBJ1-1; 7 bases map to TRBD1. The trim removed 3 bases at V and 5 bases at J, leaving 4 bases unmatched. The germline gives CDR1 SGHNT, CDR2 YYREEE (reference sequence). The CDR3 has 13 residues. As DNA, the CDR3 is TGTGCCAGCAGCTCCAGGGGGGATACTGAAGCTTTCTTT. It translates to CASSSRGDTEAFF.

This clone has ten or more counts. The chain uses TRBV19 and TRBJ2-7, with a possible D match to TRBD1 (5 bases). The CDR3 covers 14 residues. Looked up from germline, CDR1 is LNHDA and CDR2 is SQIVND (reference sequence). V gave up 2 bases and J gave up 7 bases, with 15 bases separating them. CDR3 in DNA: TGTGCCAGTAGTATAAATCGGCAGGGTAAGGAGCAGTACTTC. It is translated as CASSINRQGKEQYF.